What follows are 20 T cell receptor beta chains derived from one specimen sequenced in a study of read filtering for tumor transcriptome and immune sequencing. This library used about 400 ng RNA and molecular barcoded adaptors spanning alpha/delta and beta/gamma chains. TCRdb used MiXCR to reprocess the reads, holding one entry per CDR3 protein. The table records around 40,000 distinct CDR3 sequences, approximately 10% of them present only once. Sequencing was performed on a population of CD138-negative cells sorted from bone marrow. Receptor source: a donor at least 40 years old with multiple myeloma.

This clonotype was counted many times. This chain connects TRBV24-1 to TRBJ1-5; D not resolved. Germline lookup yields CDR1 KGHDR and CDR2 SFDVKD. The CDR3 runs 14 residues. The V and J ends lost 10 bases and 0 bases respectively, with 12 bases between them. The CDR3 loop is CATSEGISNQPQHF. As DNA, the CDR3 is TGTGCCACGAGCGAGGGTATTAGCAATCAGCCCCAGCATTTT.

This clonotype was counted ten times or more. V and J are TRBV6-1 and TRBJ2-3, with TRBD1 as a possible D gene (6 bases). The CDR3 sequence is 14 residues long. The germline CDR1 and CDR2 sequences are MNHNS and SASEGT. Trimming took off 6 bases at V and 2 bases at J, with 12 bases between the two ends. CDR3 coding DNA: TGTGCCAGCAGAACGAACAGGGACACAGATACGCAGTATTTT. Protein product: CASRTNRDTDTQYF.

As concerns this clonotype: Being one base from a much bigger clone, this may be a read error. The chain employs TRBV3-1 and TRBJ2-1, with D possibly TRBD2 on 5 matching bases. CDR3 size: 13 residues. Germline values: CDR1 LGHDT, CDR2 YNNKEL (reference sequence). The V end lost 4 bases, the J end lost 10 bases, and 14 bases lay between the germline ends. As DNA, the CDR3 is TGTGCCAGCAGCCCGGGAACCCCCAAGGAGCAGTTCTTC. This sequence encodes CASSPGTPKEQFF.

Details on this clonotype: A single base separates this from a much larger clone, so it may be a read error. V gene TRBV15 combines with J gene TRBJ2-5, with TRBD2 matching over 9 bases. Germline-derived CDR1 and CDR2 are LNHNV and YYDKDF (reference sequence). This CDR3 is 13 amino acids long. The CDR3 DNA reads TGTGTCACCAGCAGACTAGCGGAAGAGACCCAGTACTTC. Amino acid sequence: CVTSRLAEETQYF. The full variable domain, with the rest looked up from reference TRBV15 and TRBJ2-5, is DAMVIQNPRYQVTQFGKPVTLSCSQTLNHNVMYWYQQKSSQAPKLLFHYYDKDFNNEADTPDNFQSRRPNTSFCFLDIRSPGLGDTAMYLCVTSRLAEETQYFGPGTRLLVL.

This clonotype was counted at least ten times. CDR3 region: CASSATGLEAETQYF. CDR3 nucleotide sequence: TGTGCCAGCTCCGCGACAGGGTTGGAGGCGGAGACCCAGTACTTC. The chain combines TRBV18 with TRBJ2-5, with TRBD1 matching over 7 bases. The CDR3 is made up of 15 amino acids. With 6 bases clipped from V and 5 bases from J, the junction kept 12 bases outside the gene matches. CDR1 and CDR2 from the germline V gene are KGHSH and LQKENI.

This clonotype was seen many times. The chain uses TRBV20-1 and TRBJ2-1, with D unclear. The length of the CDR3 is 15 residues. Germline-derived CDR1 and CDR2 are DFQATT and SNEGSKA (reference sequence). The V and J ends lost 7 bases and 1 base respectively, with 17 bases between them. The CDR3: CSVPFGSPSYNEQFF. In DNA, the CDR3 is TGCAGTGTCCCATTCGGTAGCCCTTCCTACAATGAGCAGTTCTTC.

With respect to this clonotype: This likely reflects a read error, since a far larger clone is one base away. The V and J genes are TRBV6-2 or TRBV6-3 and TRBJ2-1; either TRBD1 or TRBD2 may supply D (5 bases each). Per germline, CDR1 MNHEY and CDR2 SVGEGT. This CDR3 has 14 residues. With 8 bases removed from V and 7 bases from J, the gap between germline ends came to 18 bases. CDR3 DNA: TGTGCCAGCTGTGAGGAGGACACTTGGAATGAGCAGTTCTTC. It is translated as CASCEEDTWNEQFF.

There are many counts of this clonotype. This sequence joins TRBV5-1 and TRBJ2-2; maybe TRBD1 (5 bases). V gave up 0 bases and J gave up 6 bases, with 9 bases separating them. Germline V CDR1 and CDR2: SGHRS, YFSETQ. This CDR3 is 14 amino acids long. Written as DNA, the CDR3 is TGCGCCAGCAGCTTGGTGCAGGGCTCCGGGGAGCTGTTTTTT. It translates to CASSLVQGSGELFF.

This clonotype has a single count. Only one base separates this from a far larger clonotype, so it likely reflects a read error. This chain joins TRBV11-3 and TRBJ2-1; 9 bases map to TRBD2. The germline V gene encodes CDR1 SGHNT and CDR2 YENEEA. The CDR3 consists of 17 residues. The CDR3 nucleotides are TGTGCCAGCAGCCCTCTCCTTAGCGGGGGAGCATCCAATGTGCAGTTCTTC. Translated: CASSPLLSGGASNVQFF. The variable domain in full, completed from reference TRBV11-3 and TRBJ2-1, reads EAGVVQSPRYKIIEKKQPVAFWCNPISGHNTLYWYLQNLGQGPELLIRYENEEAVDDSQLPKDRFSAERLKGVDSTLKIQPAELGDSAVYLCASSPLLSGGASNVQFFGPGTRLTVL.

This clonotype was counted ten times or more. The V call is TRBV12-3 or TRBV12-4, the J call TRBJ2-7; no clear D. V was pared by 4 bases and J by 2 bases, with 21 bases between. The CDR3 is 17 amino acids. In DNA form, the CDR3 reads TGTGCCAGCAGTTCTACTACATTAAAGGGCGGCCCCTACGAGCAGTACTTC. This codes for CASSSTTLKGGPYEQYF.

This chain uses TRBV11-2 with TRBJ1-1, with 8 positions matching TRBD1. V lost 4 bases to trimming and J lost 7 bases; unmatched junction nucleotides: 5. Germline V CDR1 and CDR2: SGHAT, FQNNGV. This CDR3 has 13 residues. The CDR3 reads CASSSGTGLEAFF. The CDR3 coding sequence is TGTGCCAGCAGCTCGGGGACAGGCCTTGAAGCTTTCTTT.

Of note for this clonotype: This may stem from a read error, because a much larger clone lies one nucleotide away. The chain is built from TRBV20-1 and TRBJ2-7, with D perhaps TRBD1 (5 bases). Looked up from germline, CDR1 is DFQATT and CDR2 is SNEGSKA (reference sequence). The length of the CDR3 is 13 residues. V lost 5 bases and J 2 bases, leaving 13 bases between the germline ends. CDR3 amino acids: CSARAGITYEQYF. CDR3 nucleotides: TGCAGTGCTCGGGCAGGGATTACCTACGAGCAGTACTTC.

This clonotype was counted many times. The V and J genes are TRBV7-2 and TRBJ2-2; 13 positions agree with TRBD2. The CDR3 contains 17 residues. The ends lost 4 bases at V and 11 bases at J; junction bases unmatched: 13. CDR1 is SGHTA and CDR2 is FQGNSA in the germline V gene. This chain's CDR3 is CASSWASQGLAGVELFF. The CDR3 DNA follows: TGTGCCAGCAGCTGGGCATCCCAAGGACTAGCGGGGGTAGAGCTGTTTTTT.

The CDR3 region has the DNA TGTGCCAGCAGGGCCGGAGAGAACACTGAAGCTTTCTTT. Protein: CASRAGENTEAFF. The chain joins TRBV12-3 or TRBV12-4 to TRBJ1-1; no firm D call. Trimming stripped 6 bases from V and 1 base from J, with 9 bases between. The CDR3 consists of 13 residues.

The CDR3 DNA is TGTGCCAGCAGCCTGCCGCCGGGAACGGGCGACGAGCAGTACTTC. It specifies CASSLPPGTGDEQYF. This chain connects TRBV5-6 to TRBJ2-7, with D maybe TRBD2 (5 bases). V was pared by 4 bases and J by 5 bases, with 19 bases between. The CDR3 extends over 15 amino acids. The germline CDR1 and CDR2 sequences are SGHDT and YYEEEE.

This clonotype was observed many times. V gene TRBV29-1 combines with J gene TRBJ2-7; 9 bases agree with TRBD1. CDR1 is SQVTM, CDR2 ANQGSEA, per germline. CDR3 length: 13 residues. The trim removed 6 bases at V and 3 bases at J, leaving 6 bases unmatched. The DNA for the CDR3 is TGCAGCGTCCGGGACAGGGTTAACTACGAGCAGTACTTC. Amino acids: CSVRDRVNYEQYF.

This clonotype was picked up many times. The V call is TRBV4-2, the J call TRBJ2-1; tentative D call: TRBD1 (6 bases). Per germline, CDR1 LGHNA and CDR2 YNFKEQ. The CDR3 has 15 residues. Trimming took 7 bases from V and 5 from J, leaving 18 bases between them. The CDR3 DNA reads TGTGCCAGCACCTTAGAAGGGGGAGAAGACAATGAGCAGTTCTTC. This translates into CASTLEGGEDNEQFF.

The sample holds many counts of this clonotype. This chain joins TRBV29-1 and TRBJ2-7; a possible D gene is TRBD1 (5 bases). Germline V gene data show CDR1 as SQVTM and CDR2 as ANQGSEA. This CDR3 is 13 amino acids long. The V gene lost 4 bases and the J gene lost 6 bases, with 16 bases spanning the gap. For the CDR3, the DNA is TGCAGCGTTGTATCCTCTTCTCAGGGCGAGCAGTACTTC. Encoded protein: CSVVSSSQGEQYF.

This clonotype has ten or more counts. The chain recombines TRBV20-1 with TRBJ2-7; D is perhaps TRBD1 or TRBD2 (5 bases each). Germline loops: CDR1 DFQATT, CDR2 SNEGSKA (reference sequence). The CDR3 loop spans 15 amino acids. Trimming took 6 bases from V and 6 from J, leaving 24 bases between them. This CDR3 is CSATPPPGRASEQYF. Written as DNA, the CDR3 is TGCAGTGCGACCCCCCCCCCAGGGCGGGCGAGCGAGCAGTACTTC.

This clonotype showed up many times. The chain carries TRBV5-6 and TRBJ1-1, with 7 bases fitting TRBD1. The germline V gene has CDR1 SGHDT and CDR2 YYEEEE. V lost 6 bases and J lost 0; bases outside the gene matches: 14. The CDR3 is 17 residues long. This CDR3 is CASNGGGQPLMNTEAFF. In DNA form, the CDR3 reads TGTGCCAGCAACGGCGGGGGACAGCCACTCATGAACACTGAAGCTTTCTTT.